The rows below give T cell receptor beta chains drawn from one sample of a study of cytomegalovirus exposure and HLA in healthy donors. The table came from immunoSEQ multiplex PCR; TCRdb's copy has only in-frame clones and leaves some out. The sample lists more than 130,000 clones, roughly 75% occurring once. Sequencing was carried out using PBMCs. The receptors stem from a man aged 30 to 45 in good health and CMV-seronegative. CDR3s include the opening cysteine and the closing phenylalanine or tryptophan. D genes are given only for firm matches. Only some rows state a clone size, as once, few, many or a class for expanded clones.

V gene	clone size	J gene	D gene	CDR3 DNA	CDR3 protein
TRBV13	-	TRBJ1-5	-	TGTGCCAGCAGCTTGGGACTTATATACCAGCCCCAGCATTTT	CASSLGLIYQPQHF
TRBV6-5	few	TRBJ2-7	TRBD1	TGTGCCAGCAGCTCGCCCGGGGACAGAGCCTACGAGCAGTACTTC	CASSSPGDRAYEQYF
TRBV28	-	TRBJ1-4	-	TGTGCCCACCTAGATGCAACTAATGAAAAACTGTTTTTT	CAHLDATNEKLFF
TRBV28	-	TRBJ2-7	-	TGTGCCAGCAGTTTAGGGGGAGGGGGCTACGAGCAGTACTTC	CASSLGGGGYEQYF
TRBV4-1	-	TRBJ2-1	TRBD2	TGCGCCAGCAGCCAAGGCCAACTAGCGGGGGGGCGAGAGGATGAGCAGTTCTTC	CASSQGQLAGGREDEQFF
TRBV5-1	-	TRBJ2-2	-	TGCGCCAGCAGCTTGGCGTCGGGCACCGGGGAGCTGTTTTTT	CASSLASGTGELFF
TRBV2	few	TRBJ2-1	-	TGTGCCAGCAGTTCAGGCCGGGAGCAGTTCTTC	CASSSGREQFF
TRBV7-6	-	TRBJ2-1	TRBD1	TGTGCCAGCACCTTAACAGGGGGCATCTACAATGAGCAGTTCTTC	CASTLTGGIYNEQFF
TRBV19	-	TRBJ1-1	TRBD1	TGTGCCACCAGACCGGGACAGGGATTTGAAGCTTTCTTT	CATRPGQGFEAFF
TRBV10-3	-	TRBJ2-7	TRBD1	TGTGCCATCAGTGCCCGGGACAGAACTACGGAGCAGTACTTC	CAISARDRTTEQYF
TRBV28	-	TRBJ1-4	TRBD1	TGTGCCAGCAGTTCGGGACAGGGATACGAAAAACTGTTTTTT	CASSSGQGYEKLFF
TRBV4-1	-	TRBJ2-7	-	TGCGCCAGCAGCCATCGGGACTCCAGCTCCTACGAGCAGTACTTC	CASSHRDSSSYEQYF
TRBV6-5	-	TRBJ1-2	TRBD1	TGTGCCAGCAGTTACCTCGGACAGGGGGGCGGCTACCCCTTC	CASSYLGQGGGYPF
TRBV4-1	-	TRBJ2-7	TRBD1	TGCGCCAGCAGCCAAGCCGACAGGGATGAGTACTTC	CASSQADRDEYF
TRBV27	few	TRBJ1-5	TRBD1	TGTGCCAGCAGTCCCCTCTACCGGACAGGGGCCATTAGCAATCAGCCCCAGCATTTT	CASSPLYRTGAISNQPQHF
TRBV5-1	-	TRBJ2-7	TRBD1	TGCGCCAGCAGACGTATTATCGGACAGGGGAAGTACGAGCAGTACTTC	CASRRIIGQGKYEQYF
TRBV28	-	TRBJ1-2	-	TGTGCCAGCAGTTTCACAACTACAGGGTTCTATGGCTACACCTTC	CASSFTTTGFYGYTF
TRBV28	-	TRBJ2-7	-	TGTGCCAGCAGTTCCCAGCGCTACGAGCAGTACTTC	CASSSQRYEQYF
TRBV7-9	-	TRBJ1-3	-	TGTGCCAGCAGCAAACTTGGACAGAGCTCTGGAAACACCATATATTTT	CASSKLGQSSGNTIYF
TRBV29-1	once	TRBJ2-1	TRBD2	TGCAGCGTTGTGCGGGGGGCGTACAATGAGCAGTTCTTC	CSVVRGAYNEQFF
TRBV6-6	-	TRBJ1-5	-	TGTGCCAGCAGTCCGACAGGAGGTCAGCCCCAGCATTTT	CASSPTGGQPQHF
TRBV5-1	-	TRBJ1-5	-	TGCGCCAGCAGCTTGCTTGGCAATCAGCCCCAGCATTTT	CASSLLGNQPQHF
TRBV6-5	-	TRBJ2-1	-	TGTGCCAGCAGTTACTCGGATAGATTAGCAAATGAGCAGTTCTTC	CASSYSDRLANEQFF
TRBV6-5	-	TRBJ1-1	-	TGTGCCTCCTATACTAAAGCGACTGAAGCTTTCTTT	CASYTKATEAFF
TRBV28	-	TRBJ1-5	-	TGTGCCAGCAGTTTGATACAGGGAGATCAGCCCCAGCATTTT	CASSLIQGDQPQHF
TRBV5-1	few	TRBJ2-7	-	TGCGCCAGCAGCTTGGAGTTTGGACACGGGACATCCTACGAGCAGTACTTC	CASSLEFGHGTSYEQYF
TRBV28	-	TRBJ1-2	-	TGTGCCAGCAGTCTCCAATCGGACTATGGCTACACCTTC	CASSLQSDYGYTF
TRBV19	-	TRBJ2-3	-	TGTGCCAGTAGTATAACCCGTCCTAGTATCACGCAGTATTTT	CASSITRPSITQYF
TRBV4-1	once	TRBJ1-3	-	TGCGCCAGCAGCCAAGATATTTGGACAGAGGGAGGAAACACCATATATTTT	CASSQDIWTEGGNTIYF
TRBV4-1	-	TRBJ2-7	-	TGCGCCAGCAGTCCCCGGGACTTTGCCAACGAGCAGTACTTC	CASSPRDFANEQYF
TRBV5-1	-	TRBJ2-3	-	TGCGCCAGCAGCTTTCGGGGGGCGGGCACAGATACGCAGTATTTT	CASSFRGAGTDTQYF
TRBV27	-	TRBJ2-1	TRBD2	TGTGCCAGCAGTAATGGACTAGCGAGATTGTACAATGAGCAGTTCTTC	CASSNGLARLYNEQFF
TRBV28	-	TRBJ2-7	TRBD1	TGTGCCAGCAGAGGGAGACAGGGCTCTTACGAGCAGTACTTC	CASRGRQGSYEQYF
TRBV4-1	-	TRBJ2-7	-	TGCGCCAGCAGCCAAGGCGGGGCCGGCTACGAGCAGTACTTC	CASSQGGAGYEQYF
TRBV5-1	-	TRBJ2-1	-	TGCGCCAGCAGCTTGGACAGGCGACGTGGAGATGAGCAGTTCTTC	CASSLDRRRGDEQFF
TRBV27	-	TRBJ1-2	-	TGTGCCAGCAGTTTATCATTTTCCCAGGCCATCTATGGCTACACCTTC	CASSLSFSQAIYGYTF
TRBV19	-	TRBJ2-3	TRBD2	TGTGCCAGTAGTATTGGACTAGCGCGCACAGATACGCAGTATTTT	CASSIGLARTDTQYF
TRBV5-5	-	TRBJ1-5	TRBD1	TGTGCCAGCAGCTTGTCCACAGGGGCTGGCAATCAGCCCCAGCATTTT	CASSLSTGAGNQPQHF
TRBV9	-	TRBJ1-1	-	TGTGCCAGCAGCGTGACACCCGCCACTGAAGCTTTCTTT	CASSVTPATEAFF